Below, 10 T cell receptor beta chains from the same sample are listed, as sequenced in a study of blood T cells in healthy people across ages. A J-beta primer mix and a sample-barcoded 5' primer were used in a second PCR of roughly 6 to 12 cycles. One entry per CDR3 protein, called by TCRdb with MiXCR from the 5' RACE reads. The data hold 700,000 to 850,000 distinct CDR3 sequences, with approximately 35% observed a single time. The specimen was blood. These receptors were collected from a man aged 18 to 30 in good health.

This clonotype was seen a few times. This chain links TRBV20-1 with TRBJ2-5; maybe TRBD1 (6 bases). The ends were cut back, 4 bases at V and 2 bases at J, with 14 bases in the middle. CDR1 and CDR2 (germline): DFQATT, SNEGSKA (reference sequence). The CDR3 covers 14 residues. This CDR3 reads CSATNVRGQETQYF. CDR3 bases: TGCAGTGCTACCAATGTGAGGGGGCAAGAGACCCAGTACTTC.

This clonotype was observed a handful of times. The CDR3: CASSLGDRGRSYGYTF. The CDR3 DNA reads TGTGCCAGCAGCCTGGGTGACAGGGGGAGATCCTATGGCTACACCTTC. The chain has TRBV12-3 or TRBV12-4 and TRBJ1-2, with 9 bases that match TRBD1. The CDR3 spans 16 residues. J gave up 4 bases and V 6 bases, and 12 bases lay outside the gene matches.

The table lists this clonotype with a few counts. The rearrangement uses TRBV4-3 and TRBJ2-5; D unresolved. The V and J ends lost 0 bases and 8 bases respectively, with 13 bases between them. Germline V CDR1 and CDR2: LGHNA, YSLEER. This CDR3 is 14 amino acids long. The CDR3 protein is CASSQDYASGTQYF. The CDR3 DNA reads TGCGCCAGCAGCCAAGATTACGCCTCAGGAACCCAGTACTTC.

CDR3 protein: CATSDANRVQPQHF. In DNA form, the CDR3 reads TGTGCCACCAGTGACGCTAACCGGGTACAGCCCCAGCATTTT. The chain recombines TRBV24-1 with TRBJ1-5; D ambiguous. Between the trimmed V and J ends, which lost 4 bases and 7 bases, there was a span of 13 bases. The CDR3 has 14 amino acids. The germline gives CDR1 KGHDR, CDR2 SFDVKD.

The chain recombines TRBV24-1 with TRBJ2-5; D gene ambiguous. The CDR3 spans 11 residues. V lost 1 base, J lost 5 bases, and 1 base lay in between. Germline loops: CDR1 KGHDR, CDR2 SFDVKD. As DNA, the CDR3 is TGTGCCACCAGTGATTTCGAGACCCAGTACTTC. This translates into CATSDFETQYF.

This clonotype was recorded many times. The V call is TRBV4-2, the J call TRBJ1-2, with 11 bases lining up with TRBD1. Germline CDR1 and CDR2: LGHNA and YNFKEQ. The trim removed 2 bases at V and 4 bases at J, leaving 6 bases unmatched. The CDR3 is 16 residues long. The CDR3 nucleotides read TGTGCCAGCAGCCAAATATCCGGGACAGGGGGCTATGGCTACACCTTC. Translation gives CASSQISGTGGYGYTF.

The rearrangement uses TRBV7-2 and TRBJ2-5; D gene uncertain. The CDR3 sequence is 14 residues long. The germline CDR1 and CDR2 sequences are SGHTA and FQGNSA. V lost 4 bases and J lost 11, with 20 bases in between. CDR3 protein: CASSSSGVYNEQYF. Written as DNA, the CDR3 is TGTGCCAGCAGCTCATCTGGAGTATACAATGAGCAGTACTTC.

V gene TRBV5-4 combines with J gene TRBJ2-3; the match to TRBD2 covers 11 bases. V lost 3 bases and J lost 4; bases outside the gene matches: 7. The CDR3 is 16 residues long. CDR1 SGHNT and CDR2 YYREEE come from the germline V gene (reference sequence). The DNA of the CDR3 is TGTGCCAGCAGCTACATGACTAGCGGGGTATCAGATACGCAGTATTTT. Translating it yields CASSYMTSGVSDTQYF.

Ten or more counts support this clonotype. The chain carries TRBV7-9 and TRBJ2-7, with a tentative D call TRBD1 (5 bases). CDR1 is SEHNR, CDR2 FQNEAQ, per germline (reference sequence). V dropped 0 bases and J dropped 4 bases, with 16 bases sitting between them. This CDR3 is built from 16 residues. The CDR3 spells CASSLAPGIPPYEQYF. The CDR3, as DNA: TGTGCCAGCAGCTTAGCGCCAGGGATTCCTCCGTACGAGCAGTACTTC.

This chain uses TRBV7-9 with TRBJ2-3; D is possibly TRBD1 or TRBD2 (5 bases each). This CDR3 comprises 14 residues. Germline CDR1 SEHNR, CDR2 FQNEAQ (reference sequence). Trimming removed 7 bases from V and 1 base from J, with 12 bases in between. In DNA form, the CDR3 reads TGTGCCAGCACCTGGGACGCGGGCACAGATACGCAGTATTTT. It encodes CASTWDAGTDTQYF. Drawing the rest from reference TRBV7-9 and TRBJ2-3, the complete variable domain is DTGVSQNPRHKITKRGQNVTFRCDPISEHNRLYWYRQTLGQGPEFLTYFQNEAQLEKSRLLSDRFSAERPKGSFSTLEIQRTEQGDSAMYLCASTWDAGTDTQYFGPGTRLTVL.